Listed below are T cell receptor beta chains from one sample, sequenced in a study of blood T cell repertoires in COVID-19. The data were produced by immunoSEQ multiplex PCR, yet TCRdb's version contains in-frame clones alone and is incomplete. Here the sample spans 25,000 to 30,000 clones, about 70% being singletons. Sequencing input: peripheral blood. The receptors come from a human donor in a cohort sampled during active COVID-19. Both conserved end residues are part of each CDR3. A D gene is named only where the DNA matches it firmly. Not every row has a clone size; where given, it reads once, few, many or a size class.

j_gene: TRBJ2-3; d_gene: TRBD2; abundance: .; v_gene: TRBV5-6; CDR3aa: CASSFGGAVQDTQYF
j_gene: TRBJ2-3; d_gene: .; abundance: .; v_gene: TRBV27; CDR3aa: CASSPRGSWNTDTQYF
j_gene: TRBJ2-2; d_gene: TRBD1; abundance: .; v_gene: TRBV19; CDR3aa: CASLSGTGSTGELFF
j_gene: TRBJ2-4; d_gene: .; abundance: .; v_gene: TRBV3-1/TRBV3-2; CDR3aa: CASSRRGTKNIQYF
j_gene: TRBJ2-2; d_gene: TRBD2; abundance: .; v_gene: TRBV9; CDR3aa: CASSLASGGANTGELFF
j_gene: TRBJ2-1; d_gene: .; abundance: .; v_gene: TRBV11-3; CDR3aa: CASRPGNSPYNEQFF
j_gene: TRBJ1-2; d_gene: .; abundance: many; v_gene: TRBV10-3; CDR3aa: CAISEGQGTNYGYTF
j_gene: TRBJ1-3; d_gene: .; abundance: .; v_gene: TRBV2; CDR3aa: CASSDWGRNTIYF
j_gene: TRBJ2-3; d_gene: TRBD2; abundance: .; v_gene: TRBV4-3; CDR3aa: CASSQGTSGVTDTQYF
j_gene: TRBJ2-7; d_gene: .; abundance: once; v_gene: TRBV6-1; CDR3aa: CASSEAGGVSYEQYF
j_gene: TRBJ2-3; d_gene: TRBD2; abundance: .; v_gene: TRBV5-4; CDR3aa: CASSFFIAGGSTDTQYF
j_gene: TRBJ2-1; d_gene: .; abundance: .; v_gene: TRBV7-6; CDR3aa: CASSLAPTQSFLHEQFF
j_gene: TRBJ2-7; d_gene: TRBD1; abundance: .; v_gene: TRBV19; CDR3aa: CASSDPGTGHYEQYF
j_gene: TRBJ2-7; d_gene: .; abundance: few; v_gene: TRBV28; CDR3aa: CASSLGQSQSYEQYF
j_gene: TRBJ2-3; d_gene: .; abundance: .; v_gene: TRBV9; CDR3aa: CASSSDLDTQYF
j_gene: TRBJ2-1; d_gene: TRBD2; abundance: once; v_gene: TRBV28; CDR3aa: CASRGLAGAEQFF
j_gene: TRBJ1-1; d_gene: .; abundance: .; v_gene: TRBV19; CDR3aa: CASSIGGRGGNTEAFF
j_gene: TRBJ1-2; d_gene: TRBD1; abundance: .; v_gene: TRBV10-3; CDR3aa: CAIGTGAANYGYTF
j_gene: TRBJ1-2; d_gene: .; abundance: .; v_gene: TRBV25-1; CDR3aa: CASSESFQGTDYGYTF
j_gene: TRBJ2-7; d_gene: .; abundance: .; v_gene: TRBV24-1; CDR3aa: CATSDSVWPYEQYF
j_gene: TRBJ2-2; d_gene: .; abundance: few; v_gene: TRBV10-2; CDR3aa: CASSEGDGELFF
j_gene: TRBJ2-3; d_gene: TRBD2; abundance: once; v_gene: TRBV7-2; CDR3aa: CASSLVSGKSTDTQYF
j_gene: TRBJ2-2; d_gene: TRBD2; abundance: .; v_gene: TRBV7-8; CDR3aa: CASSGGAGELFF
j_gene: TRBJ2-5; d_gene: .; abundance: .; v_gene: TRBV9; CDR3aa: CASSVGGRAGQETQYF
j_gene: TRBJ1-1; d_gene: TRBD1; abundance: .; v_gene: TRBV5-1; CDR3aa: CASSFGQGAAMSEAFF
j_gene: TRBJ2-2; d_gene: .; abundance: .; v_gene: TRBV27; CDR3aa: CASSLYTFRGNTGELFF
j_gene: TRBJ1-4; d_gene: .; abundance: .; v_gene: TRBV18; CDR3aa: CASSPPTATNEKLFF
j_gene: TRBJ2-7; d_gene: .; abundance: .; v_gene: TRBV6-2/TRBV6-3; CDR3aa: CASSYFRADLYEQYF
j_gene: TRBJ1-2; d_gene: .; abundance: .; v_gene: TRBV11-2; CDR3aa: CASSLGGVYGYTF
j_gene: TRBJ1-6; d_gene: TRBD1; abundance: .; v_gene: TRBV15; CDR3aa: CATSKQGQGILTLHF
j_gene: TRBJ2-2; d_gene: TRBD1; abundance: .; v_gene: TRBV11-2; CDR3aa: CASSRQGSAGELFF
j_gene: TRBJ2-7; d_gene: TRBD2; abundance: few; v_gene: TRBV19; CDR3aa: CASKVSGEYEQYF
j_gene: TRBJ1-5; d_gene: .; abundance: .; v_gene: TRBV10-3; CDR3aa: CAISPARGAQHF
j_gene: TRBJ2-3; d_gene: .; abundance: once; v_gene: TRBV11-3; CDR3aa: CASSVDTATDTQYF
j_gene: TRBJ1-2; d_gene: TRBD1; abundance: .; v_gene: TRBV19; CDR3aa: CASSIGQGYGYTF
j_gene: TRBJ2-5; d_gene: TRBD2; abundance: .; v_gene: TRBV2; CDR3aa: CASSAERGGKETQYF
j_gene: TRBJ2-1; d_gene: TRBD2; abundance: .; v_gene: TRBV10-3; CDR3aa: CAISGLAASYNEQFF
j_gene: TRBJ2-2; d_gene: .; abundance: medium-sized; v_gene: TRBV13; CDR3aa: CASSKTREPGELFF
j_gene: TRBJ2-1; d_gene: TRBD2; abundance: .; v_gene: TRBV5-6; CDR3aa: CASSKLAGGLDEQFF
j_gene: TRBJ2-1; d_gene: TRBD2; abundance: .; v_gene: TRBV4-3; CDR3aa: CASSQEPGLAFNEQFF
j_gene: TRBJ2-7; d_gene: TRBD1; abundance: .; v_gene: TRBV5-1; CDR3aa: CASSHGQGSYEQYF
j_gene: TRBJ1-1; d_gene: .; abundance: few; v_gene: TRBV29-1; CDR3aa: CSVPGVGGTEAFF
j_gene: TRBJ2-7; d_gene: .; abundance: .; v_gene: TRBV11-2; CDR3aa: CASSLEQGYEQYF
j_gene: TRBJ2-7; d_gene: TRBD1; abundance: once; v_gene: TRBV27; CDR3aa: CASSSIRDRPLYEQYF
j_gene: TRBJ1-5; d_gene: .; abundance: .; v_gene: TRBV4-1; CDR3aa: CASSQVSVRQPQHF
j_gene: TRBJ2-1; d_gene: .; abundance: .; v_gene: TRBV10-3; CDR3aa: CAISDGADPDEQFF
j_gene: TRBJ1-1; d_gene: .; abundance: .; v_gene: TRBV24-1; CDR3aa: CATSDSRGNTEAFF
j_gene: TRBJ2-2; d_gene: .; abundance: few; v_gene: TRBV7-6; CDR3aa: CASSLADLGPRGTGELFF
j_gene: TRBJ2-1; d_gene: .; abundance: .; v_gene: TRBV11-3; CDR3aa: CASSGSGNEQFF
j_gene: TRBJ2-7; d_gene: .; abundance: once; v_gene: TRBV19; CDR3aa: CASSMSRGTYEQYF